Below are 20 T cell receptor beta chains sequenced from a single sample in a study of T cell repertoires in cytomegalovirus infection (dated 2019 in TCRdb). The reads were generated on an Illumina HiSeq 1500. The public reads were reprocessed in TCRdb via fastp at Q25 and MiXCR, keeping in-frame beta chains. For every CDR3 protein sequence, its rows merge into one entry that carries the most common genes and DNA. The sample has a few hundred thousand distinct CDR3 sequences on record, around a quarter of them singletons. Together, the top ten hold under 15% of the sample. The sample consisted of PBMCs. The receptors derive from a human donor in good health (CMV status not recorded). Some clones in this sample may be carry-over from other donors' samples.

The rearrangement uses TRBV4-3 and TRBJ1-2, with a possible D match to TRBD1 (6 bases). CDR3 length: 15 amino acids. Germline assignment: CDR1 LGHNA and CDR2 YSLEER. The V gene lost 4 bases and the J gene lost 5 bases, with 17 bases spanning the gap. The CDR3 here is CASSRLRDTRYGYTF. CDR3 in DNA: TGCGCCAGCAGCCGCCTGAGGGACACGCGGTATGGCTACACCTTC.

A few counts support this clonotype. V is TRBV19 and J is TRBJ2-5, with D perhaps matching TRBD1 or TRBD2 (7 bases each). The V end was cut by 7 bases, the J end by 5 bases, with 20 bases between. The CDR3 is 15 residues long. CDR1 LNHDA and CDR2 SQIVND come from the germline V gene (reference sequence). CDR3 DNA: TGTGCCAGTACCCCTGCAGGGGGGGTTCGGGAGACCCAGTACTTC. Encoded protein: CASTPAGGVRETQYF.

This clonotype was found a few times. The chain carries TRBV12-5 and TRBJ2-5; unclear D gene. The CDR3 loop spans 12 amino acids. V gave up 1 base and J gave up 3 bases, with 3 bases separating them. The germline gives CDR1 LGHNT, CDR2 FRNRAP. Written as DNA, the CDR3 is TGTGCTAGTGGTTTGGAAGAAGAGACCCAGTACTTC. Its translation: CASGLEEETQYF.

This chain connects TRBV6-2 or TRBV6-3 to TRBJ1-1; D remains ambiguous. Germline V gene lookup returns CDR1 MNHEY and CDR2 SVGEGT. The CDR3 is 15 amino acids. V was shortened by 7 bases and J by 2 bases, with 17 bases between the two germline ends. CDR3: CASTLTWDFNTEAFF. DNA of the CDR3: TGTGCCAGCACCCTTACCTGGGATTTTAACACTGAAGCTTTCTTT.

This CDR3 is CASSYHREISGNTIYF. The CDR3 region has the DNA TGTGCCAGCAGCTACCACAGAGAAATCTCTGGAAACACCATATATTTT. The V and J genes are TRBV11-2 and TRBJ1-3, with D uncertain. Germline V gene lookup returns CDR1 SGHAT and CDR2 FQNNGV. The length of the CDR3 is 16 residues. V was trimmed by 4 bases and J by 0 bases, leaving 13 bases between them. The whole variable domain, filled in from reference TRBV11-2 and TRBJ1-3, reads EAGVAQSPRYKIIEKRQSVAFWCNPISGHATLYWYQQILGQGPKLLIQFQNNGVVDDSQLPKDRFSAERLKGVDSTLKIQPAKLEDSAVYLCASSYHREISGNTIYFGEGSWLTVV.

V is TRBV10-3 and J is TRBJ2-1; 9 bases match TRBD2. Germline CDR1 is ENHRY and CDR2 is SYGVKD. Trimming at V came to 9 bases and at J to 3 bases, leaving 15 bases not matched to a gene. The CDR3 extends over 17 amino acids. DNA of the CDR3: TGTGCCATGGCCGACGTGTCCGGGACTAGCAGCTACAATGAGCAGTTCTTC. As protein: CAMADVSGTSSYNEQFF.

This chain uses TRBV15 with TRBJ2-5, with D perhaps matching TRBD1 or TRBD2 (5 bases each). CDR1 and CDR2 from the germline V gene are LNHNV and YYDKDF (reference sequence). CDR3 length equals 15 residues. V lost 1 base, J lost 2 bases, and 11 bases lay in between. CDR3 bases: TGTGCCACCAGCAGAGGGGGACGTACACAAGAGACCCAGTACTTC. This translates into CATSRGGRTQETQYF.

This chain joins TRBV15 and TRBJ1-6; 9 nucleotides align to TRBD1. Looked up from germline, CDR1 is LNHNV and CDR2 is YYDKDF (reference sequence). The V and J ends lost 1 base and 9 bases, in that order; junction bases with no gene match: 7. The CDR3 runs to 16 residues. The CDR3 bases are TGTGCCACCAGCAGAGCCCCCGGACAGGGGAGTTCACCCCTCCACTTT. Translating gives CATSRAPGQGSSPLHF.

The chain's CDR3 is CASSSTANQIYGYTF. DNA of the CDR3: TGTGCCAGCAGCTCTACAGCGAACCAAATCTATGGCTACACCTTC. The chain recombines TRBV11-2 with TRBJ1-2; D is unclear. V lost 4 bases to trimming and J lost 4 bases, with 16 bases between them. The CDR3 consists of 15 residues. Germline loops: CDR1 SGHAT, CDR2 FQNNGV.

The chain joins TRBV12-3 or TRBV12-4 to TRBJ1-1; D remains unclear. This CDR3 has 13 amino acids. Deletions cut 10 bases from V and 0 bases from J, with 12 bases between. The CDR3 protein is CATLRPMNTEAFF. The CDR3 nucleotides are TGTGCCACCCTCCGGCCGATGAACACTGAAGCTTTCTTT.

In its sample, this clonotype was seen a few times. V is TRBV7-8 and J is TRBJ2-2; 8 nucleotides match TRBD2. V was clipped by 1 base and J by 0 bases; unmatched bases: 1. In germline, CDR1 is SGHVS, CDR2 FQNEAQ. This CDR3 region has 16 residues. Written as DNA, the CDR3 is TGTGCCAGCAGCTTAGTGACTAGCGCGAACACCGGGGAGCTGTTTTTT. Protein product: CASSLVTSANTGELFF.

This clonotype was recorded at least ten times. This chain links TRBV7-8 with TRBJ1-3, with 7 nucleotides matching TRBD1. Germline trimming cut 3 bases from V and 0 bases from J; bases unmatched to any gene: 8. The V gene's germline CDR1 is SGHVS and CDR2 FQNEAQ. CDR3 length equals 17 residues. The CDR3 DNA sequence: TGTGCCAGCAGCTTCCAGAGACAGGGTCCCTCTGGAAACACCATATATTTT. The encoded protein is CASSFQRQGPSGNTIYF.

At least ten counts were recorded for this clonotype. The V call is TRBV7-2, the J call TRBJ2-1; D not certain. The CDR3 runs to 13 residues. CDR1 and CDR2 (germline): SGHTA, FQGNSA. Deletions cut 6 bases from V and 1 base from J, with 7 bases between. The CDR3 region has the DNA TGTGCCAGCAGACTGGATTCCTACAATGAGCAGTTCTTC. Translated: CASRLDSYNEQFF.

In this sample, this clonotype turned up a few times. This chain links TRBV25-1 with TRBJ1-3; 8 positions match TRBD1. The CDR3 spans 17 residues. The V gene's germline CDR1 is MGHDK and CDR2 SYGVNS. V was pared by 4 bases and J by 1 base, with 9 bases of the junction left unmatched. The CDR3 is CASSGRRTGLSGNTIYF. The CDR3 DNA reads TGTGCCAGCAGTGGCCGCCGGACAGGGCTGTCTGGAAACACCATATATTTT.

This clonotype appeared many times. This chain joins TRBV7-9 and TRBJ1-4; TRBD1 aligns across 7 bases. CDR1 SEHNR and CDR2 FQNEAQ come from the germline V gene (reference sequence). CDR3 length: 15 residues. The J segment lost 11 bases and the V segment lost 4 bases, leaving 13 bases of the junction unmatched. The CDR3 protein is CASSSTGDSEQKLFF. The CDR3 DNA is TGTGCCAGCAGCTCAACAGGGGACAGCGAACAGAAACTGTTTTTT.

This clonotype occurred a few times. CDR3 nucleotides: TGTGCCAGCAGCTTCGGGGGTTGGAGCTCCTACGAGCAGTACTTC. Translated: CASSFGGWSSYEQYF. The chain combines TRBV7-6 with TRBJ2-7; TRBD2 is a possible D gene (6 bases). V was cut by 3 bases and J by 0 bases, with 12 bases left in between. This CDR3 is 15 amino acids long. CDR1 and CDR2 (germline): SGHVS, FNYEAQ.

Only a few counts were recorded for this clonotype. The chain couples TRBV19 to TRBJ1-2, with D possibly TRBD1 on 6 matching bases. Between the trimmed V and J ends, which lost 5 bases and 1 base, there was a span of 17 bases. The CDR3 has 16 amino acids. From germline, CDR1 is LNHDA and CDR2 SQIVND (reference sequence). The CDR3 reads CASSLTGSGGNYGYTF. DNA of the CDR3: TGTGCCAGTAGTCTTACAGGGTCGGGGGGTAACTATGGCTACACCTTC.

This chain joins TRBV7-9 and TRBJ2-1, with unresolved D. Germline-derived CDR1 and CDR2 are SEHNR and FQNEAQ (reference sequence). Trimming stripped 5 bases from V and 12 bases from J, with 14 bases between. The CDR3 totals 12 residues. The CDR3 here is CASSPSLVRQFF. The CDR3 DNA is TGTGCCAGCAGCCCGAGTCTAGTTCGGCAGTTCTTC.

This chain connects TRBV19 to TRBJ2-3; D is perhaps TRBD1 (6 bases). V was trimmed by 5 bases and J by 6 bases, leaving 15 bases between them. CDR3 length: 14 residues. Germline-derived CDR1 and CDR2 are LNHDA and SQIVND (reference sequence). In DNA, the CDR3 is TGTGCCAGTAGTGTGTCCCAACAGGGCGATACGCAGTATTTT. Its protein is CASSVSQQGDTQYF. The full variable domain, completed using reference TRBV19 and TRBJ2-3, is DGGITQSPKYLFRKEGQNVTLSCEQNLNHDAMYWYRQDPGQGLRLIYYSQIVNDFQKGDIAEGYSVSREKKESFPLTVTSAQKNPTAFYLCASSVSQQGDTQYFGPGTRLTVL.

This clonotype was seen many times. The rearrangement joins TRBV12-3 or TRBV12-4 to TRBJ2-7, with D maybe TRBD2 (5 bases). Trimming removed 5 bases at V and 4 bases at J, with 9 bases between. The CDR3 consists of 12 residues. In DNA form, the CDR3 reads TGTGCCAGCAGTGCACTAGGGTACGAGCAGTACTTC. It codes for CASSALGYEQYF.